Shown below are 21 T cell receptor beta chains from a single sample sequenced in a study of blood T cell repertoires in COVID-19. Using immunoSEQ multiplex PCR, the repertoire was profiled, and TCRdb retains in-frame clones only, with some absent. The sample shows 140,000 to 150,000 clones, 75% to 90% of them seen only once. The sample taken for sequencing was PBMCs or T cells enriched from blood (not recorded which). These receptor sequences come from a man in his sixties who had recovered from COVID-19.

The V and J genes are TRBV5-1 and TRBJ2-1, with 8 bases fitting TRBD1. Trimming at V came to 4 bases and at J to 5 bases, leaving 8 bases not matched to a gene. The CDR3 length is 15 residues. Germline V gene lookup returns CDR1 SGHRS and CDR2 YFSETQ. This CDR3 is CASSGMDRVNNEQFF. CDR3 sequence (DNA): TGCGCCAGCAGCGGAATGGACAGGGTTAACAATGAGCAGTTCTTC.

The rearrangement links TRBV14 to TRBJ2-7; D call uncertain. Germline CDR1 reads SGHDN; CDR2 reads FVKESK. V lost 4 bases and J lost 6, with 7 bases in between. The CDR3 is 11 amino acids. This CDR3 reads CASSLGFEQYF. The CDR3 nucleotides read TGTGCCAGCAGCCTCGGGTTCGAGCAGTACTTC.

V usage is TRBV18 and J usage is TRBJ1-2; D remains unclear. CDR1 KGHSH and CDR2 LQKENI come from the germline V gene. V was shortened by 3 bases and J by 1 base, with 9 bases between the two germline ends. The CDR3 is made up of 14 amino acids. CDR3 bases: TGTGCCAGCTCACCGGTACAGATTAACTATGGCTACACCTTC. This encodes CASSPVQINYGYTF. Variable domain in full (rest from reference TRBV18 and TRBJ1-2): NAGVMQNPRHLVRRRGQEARLRCSPMKGHSHVYWYRQLPEEGLKFMVYLQKENIIDESGMPKERFSAEFPKEGPSILRIQQVVRGDSAAYFCASSPVQINYGYTFGSGTRLTVV.

The chain recombines TRBV4-1 with TRBJ1-5, with a tentative D call TRBD1 (5 bases). Germline CDR1 reads MGHRA; CDR2 reads YSYEKL. CDR3 size: 15 residues. Trimming left V 3 bases short and J 7 bases short, with 16 bases between. This CDR3 reads CASSHGGGGGQPQHF. The CDR3 DNA follows: TGCGCCAGCAGCCACGGGGGGGGTGGAGGGCAGCCCCAGCATTTT.

This chain joins TRBV27 and TRBJ1-2, with 7 positions matching TRBD1. From germline, CDR1 is MNHEY and CDR2 SMNVEV (reference sequence). The CDR3 is made up of 13 amino acids. The J segment lost 4 bases and the V segment lost 7 bases, leaving 6 bases of the junction unmatched. Here the CDR3 DNA reads TGTGCCAGCAAAAAGGGGGCGGGCTATGGCTACACCTTC. It encodes CASKKGAGYGYTF.

The V call is TRBV2, the J call TRBJ1-1; D is undetermined. The V and J ends lost 8 bases and 0 bases respectively, with 22 bases between them. This CDR3 is built from 17 residues. Germline V CDR1 and CDR2: SNHLY, FYNNEI. Here the CDR3 DNA reads TGTGCCAGCCGCTTAAGGAAAGAGCGGGGTTTGAACACTGAAGCTTTCTTT. Its protein is CASRLRKERGLNTEAFF.

The rearrangement uses TRBV12-3 or TRBV12-4 and TRBJ2-1, with D maybe TRBD2 (6 bases). This CDR3 contains 13 residues. Deletions cut 8 bases from V and 4 bases from J, with 12 bases between. CDR3 bases: TGTGCCAGCGTCCCGCGGGGTTACAATGAGCAGTTCTTC. Encoded protein: CASVPRGYNEQFF.

The chain couples TRBV2 to TRBJ2-7; 8 bases fit TRBD1. Losses at the gene ends were 8 bases for V and 3 bases for J; bases not matched to a gene: 12. CDR3 length equals 15 residues. The germline CDR1 and CDR2 sequences are SNHLY and FYNNEI. The CDR3 spells CASLAGQGLIYEQYF. CDR3 in DNA: TGTGCCAGCTTGGCCGGACAGGGTCTCATCTACGAGCAGTACTTC.

CDR3 sequence reads: CASNQGYRGYTF. The DNA of the CDR3 is TGTGCCAGCAACCAGGGGTACCGGGGCTACACCTTC. The chain recombines TRBV7-2 with TRBJ1-2, with a possible D match to TRBD1 (6 bases). Germline V CDR1 and CDR2: SGHTA, FQGNSA. The CDR3 is made up of 12 amino acids. The V end lost 7 bases, the J end lost 8 bases, and 14 bases lay between the germline ends.

This rearrangement joins TRBV24-1 to TRBJ1-2; D perhaps matches TRBD1 (5 bases). The CDR3 consists of 13 residues. Germline CDR1 is KGHDR and CDR2 is SFDVKD. Between the trimmed V and J ends, which lost 1 base and 8 bases, there was a span of 10 bases. In DNA, the CDR3 is TGTGCCACCAGTGATTTTAAGGGGCTAGGCTACACCTTC. Residues: CATSDFKGLGYTF.

This clone was recorded only once. This chain joins TRBV29-1 and TRBJ2-7; unclear D gene. The CDR3 is made up of 11 amino acids. In germline, CDR1 is SQVTM, CDR2 ANQGSEA. Trimming shortened V by 4 bases and J by 2 bases, and 6 bases separated the two germline ends. The CDR3 here is CSVVDTYEQYF. The CDR3 DNA reads TGCAGCGTTGTAGACACCTACGAGCAGTACTTC.

The rearrangement uses TRBV28 and TRBJ1-1, with D unclear. V dropped 2 bases and J dropped 3 bases, with 4 bases sitting between them. The germline V gene encodes CDR1 MDHEN and CDR2 SYDVKM. The CDR3 sequence is 12 residues long. For the CDR3, the DNA is TGTGCCAGCAGTTTAGGGCACACTGAAGCTTTCTTT. Translating it yields CASSLGHTEAFF.

As to this clone: Other DNA sequences within the sample encode an identical CDR3. The V gene is TRBV6-5, the J gene TRBJ2-2; D gene uncertain. From germline, CDR1 is MNHEY and CDR2 SVGAGI. The V end was cut by 2 bases, the J end by 2 bases, with 3 bases between. The CDR3 sequence is 13 residues long. As DNA, the CDR3 is TGTGCCAGCAGTTACCAAAACACCGGGGAGCTGTTTTTT. It encodes CASSYQNTGELFF.

The genes are TRBV9 and TRBJ2-1, with D possibly TRBD2 on 5 matching bases. CDR3 length: 13 residues. Germline CDR1 is SGDLS and CDR2 is YYNGEE. Between the trimmed V and J ends, which lost 0 bases and 6 bases, there was a span of 7 bases. CDR3 protein: CASSVGTVNEQFF. CDR3 bases: TGTGCCAGCAGCGTAGGGACTGTCAATGAGCAGTTCTTC. Drawing the rest from reference TRBV9 and TRBJ2-1, the complete variable domain is DSGVTQTPKHLITATGQRVTLRCSPRSGDLSVYWYQQSLDQGLQFLIQYYNGEERAKGNILERFSAQQFPDLHSELNLSSLELGDSALYFCASSVGTVNEQFFGPGTRLTVL.

This clone showed up just a few times. The chain combines TRBV29-1 with TRBJ1-1, with D possibly TRBD1 on 5 matching bases. CDR1 is SQVTM, CDR2 ANQGSEA, per germline. This CDR3 spans 13 amino acids. V was shortened by 3 bases and J by 6 bases, with 14 bases between the two germline ends. The chain's CDR3 is CSVDRGLSAEAFF. Here the CDR3 DNA reads TGCAGCGTTGATAGGGGTTTAAGCGCTGAAGCTTTCTTT. Filled out from reference TRBV29-1 and TRBJ1-1, the complete variable domain reads SAVISQKPSRDICQRGTSLTIQCQVDSQVTMMFWYRQQPGQSLTLIATANQGSEATYESGFVIDKFPISRPNLTFSTLTVSNMSPEDSSIYLCSVDRGLSAEAFFGQGTRLTVV.

The V call is TRBV2, the J call TRBJ1-3; 8 bases are shared with TRBD1. Germline CDR1 SNHLY, CDR2 FYNNEI. The CDR3 is 13 residues long. V lost 9 bases, J lost 2 bases, and 3 bases stayed unmatched. The CDR3 region has the DNA TGTGCCAGTTTGGACAGGGCTGGAAACACCATATATTTT. Its protein is CASLDRAGNTIYF.

The genes are TRBV28 and TRBJ1-2; D possibly corresponds to TRBD1 (6 bases). Germline loops: CDR1 MDHEN, CDR2 SYDVKM. This CDR3 comprises 16 residues. Trimming removed 2 bases at V and 2 bases at J, with 15 bases between. The CDR3 bases are TGTGCCAGCAGTTTAAAATACAGGGTCCGAAACTATGGCTACACCTTC. Its translation is CASSLKYRVRNYGYTF.

The chain recombines TRBV27 with TRBJ2-1, with D perhaps matching TRBD2 (5 bases). Per the germline V gene, CDR1 is MNHEY and CDR2 is SMNVEV (reference sequence). The length of the CDR3 is 16 residues. Trimming removed 1 base at V and 3 bases at J, with 13 bases between. The CDR3 spells CASSLFWEPHYNEQFF. Here the CDR3 DNA reads TGTGCCAGCAGTTTATTCTGGGAGCCCCACTACAATGAGCAGTTCTTC.

The rearrangement links TRBV11-2 to TRBJ1-1; 9 bases fit TRBD1. Germline CDR1 is SGHAT and CDR2 is FQNNGV. Unmatched junction bases numbered 5, after V lost 6 bases and J lost 3 bases. This CDR3 has 14 residues. The CDR3 spells CASSTDRGYTEAFF. The CDR3 region has the DNA TGTGCCAGCAGTACTGACAGGGGGTACACTGAAGCTTTCTTT.

The chain carries TRBV7-3 and TRBJ2-3; the match to TRBD2 covers 7 bases. The J segment lost 1 base and the V segment lost 1 base, leaving 2 bases of the junction unmatched. The germline gives CDR1 SGHTA, CDR2 FQGTGA. CDR3 length: 15 residues. The CDR3 region has the DNA TGTGCCAGCAGCTTAAGGAGCGGGGGCACAGATACGCAGTATTTT. Protein: CASSLRSGGTDTQYF.

The rearrangement uses TRBV18 and TRBJ1-3; a weak D match, TRBD1 (5 bases). V was trimmed by 1 base and J by 0 bases, leaving 19 bases between them. Germline V lookup: CDR1 KGHSH, CDR2 LQKENI. This CDR3 is 19 amino acids long. CDR3 DNA sequence: TGTGCCAGCTCACCACAGGGTGCGAGCTCAGGGTACTCTGGAAACACCATATATTTT. It codes for CASSPQGASSGYSGNTIYF.